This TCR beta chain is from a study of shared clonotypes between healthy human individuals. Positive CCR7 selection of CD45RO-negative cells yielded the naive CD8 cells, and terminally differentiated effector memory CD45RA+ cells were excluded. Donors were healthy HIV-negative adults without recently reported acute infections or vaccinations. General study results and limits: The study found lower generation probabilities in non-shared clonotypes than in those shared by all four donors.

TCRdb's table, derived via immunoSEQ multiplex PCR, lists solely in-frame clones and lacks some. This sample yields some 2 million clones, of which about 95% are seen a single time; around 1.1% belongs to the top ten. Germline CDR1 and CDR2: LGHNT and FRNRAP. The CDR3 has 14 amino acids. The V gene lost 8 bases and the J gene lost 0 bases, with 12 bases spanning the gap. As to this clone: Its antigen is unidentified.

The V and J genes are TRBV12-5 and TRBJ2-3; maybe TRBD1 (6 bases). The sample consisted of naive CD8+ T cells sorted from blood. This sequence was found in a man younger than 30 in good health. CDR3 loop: CASLGAGSTDTQYF. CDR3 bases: TGTGCTAGTTTGGGGGCCGGAAGCACAGATACGCAGTATTTT.